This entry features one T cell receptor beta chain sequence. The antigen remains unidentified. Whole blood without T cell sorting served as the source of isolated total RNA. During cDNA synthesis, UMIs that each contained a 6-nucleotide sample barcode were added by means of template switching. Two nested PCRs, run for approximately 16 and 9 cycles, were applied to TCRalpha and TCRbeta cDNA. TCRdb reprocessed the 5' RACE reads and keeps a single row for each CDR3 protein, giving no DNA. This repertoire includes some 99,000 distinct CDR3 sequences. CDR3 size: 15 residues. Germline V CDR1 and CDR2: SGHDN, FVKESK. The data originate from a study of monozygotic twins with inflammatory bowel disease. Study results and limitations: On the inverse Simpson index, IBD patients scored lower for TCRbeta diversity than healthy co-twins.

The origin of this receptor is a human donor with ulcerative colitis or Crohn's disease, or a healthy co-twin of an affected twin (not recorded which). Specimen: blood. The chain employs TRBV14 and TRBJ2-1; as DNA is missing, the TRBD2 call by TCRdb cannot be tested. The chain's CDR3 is CASSPTSGNYNEQFF.